This T cell receptor beta chain is from a study of shared clonotypes between healthy human individuals. CDR1 is SNHLY and CDR2 is FYNNEI in the germline V gene. This CDR3 is built from 16 residues. The junction had 9 bases not matched to a gene; V was cut back by 6 bases and J by 1 base. Under the authors' procedure: There were no quality scores in the junction-only immunoSEQ sequences, so filtering differed. The method was immunoSEQ multiplex PCR; TCRdb's version includes in-frame clones alone and lacks a portion of them. That table furnishes V, J and clone size, whereas the DNA furnished D and trimming. The sample carries 490,000 or so clones, 60% to 85% recorded once.

Source material: PBMCs. The genes are TRBV2 and TRBJ1-5; TRBD1 aligns across 7 bases. The receptor's source is a woman in her thirties or forties in good health. Some clones in this sample may be carry-over from other donors' samples. The CDR3 bases are TGTGCCAGCAGGCTACAGGGGATCGGAAGCAATCAGCCCCAGCATTTT. This sequence encodes CASRLQGIGSNQPQHF.